These 5 T cell receptor beta chains were sequenced from one sample in a study of T cell changes during pregnancy in multiple sclerosis. Generated by immunoSEQ multiplex PCR, the TCRdb table keeps only in-frame clones and is missing some. The repertoire holds 65,000 to 80,000 clones, with over 85% as singletons. Source: peripheral blood, taken in the first trimester of pregnancy. Source of these receptors: a female donor with multiple sclerosis, enrolled in a pregnancy study.

The chain uses TRBV5-1 and TRBJ2-4; D is unresolved. CDR3 length: 14 amino acids. V shed 1 base and J shed 0 bases, with 5 bases lying between them. Germline CDR1 and CDR2: SGHRS and YFSETQ. The CDR3 region is CASSLTIAKNIQYF. CDR3 coding DNA: TGCGCCAGCAGCTTGACTATAGCCAAAAACATTCAGTACTTC.

The chain couples TRBV18 to TRBJ2-7, with 7 bases that match TRBD2. In germline, CDR1 is KGHSH, CDR2 LQKENI. The CDR3 loop spans 15 amino acids. Trimming at V came to 3 bases and at J to 0 bases, leaving 5 bases not matched to a gene. CDR3 DNA: TGTGCCAGCTCACCCACCCCTAGCGGCTCCTACGAGCAGTACTTC. It specifies CASSPTPSGSYEQYF.

This chain joins TRBV6-4 and TRBJ2-1, with no clear D. V lost 3 bases and J lost 0, with 12 bases in between. The CDR3 is made up of 16 amino acids. Per germline, CDR1 MRHNA and CDR2 SNTAGT. Here the CDR3 DNA reads TGTGCCAGCAGTGAGTACCACCCGAGCTCCTACAATGAGCAGTTCTTC. Protein: CASSEYHPSSYNEQFF.

The chain employs TRBV11-1 and TRBJ1-5, with 9 bases fitting TRBD1. Germline values: CDR1 SGHAT, CDR2 FQDESV (reference sequence). This CDR3 has 15 amino acids. The trim removed 5 bases at V and 1 base at J, leaving 3 bases unmatched. The CDR3 sequence: CASSLGQGSNQPQHF. The CDR3 nucleotides read TGTGCCAGCAGCCTGGGACAGGGAAGCAATCAGCCCCAGCATTTT.

The chain is built from TRBV28 and TRBJ2-3; a weak D match, TRBD2 (6 bases). V lost 4 bases to trimming and J lost 0 bases, with 8 bases between them. Germline CDR1 reads MDHEN; CDR2 reads SYDVKM. The CDR3 consists of 14 residues. CDR3 amino acids: CASSWGLSTDTQYF. The DNA of the CDR3 is TGTGCCAGCAGTTGGGGACTTAGCACAGATACGCAGTATTTT.